What follows are 3 T cell receptor beta chains derived from one specimen sequenced in a study of cytomegalovirus exposure and HLA in healthy donors. PCR used 60 Vbeta primers and 13 Jbeta primers. Sequencing was performed with immunoSEQ multiplex PCR; in TCRdb, only in-frame clones are kept and a portion is missing. The sample consists of 65,000 to 90,000 clones, around 80% of them appearing once. Material: PBMCs. Receptor source: a man younger than 45 in good health and CMV-seronegative.

The chain couples TRBV4-1 to TRBJ2-7; 7 bases map to TRBD1. Losses at the gene ends were 2 bases for V and 6 bases for J; bases not matched to a gene: 10. The CDR3 has 15 residues. CDR1 is MGHRA, CDR2 YSYEKL, per germline. As DNA, the CDR3 is TGCGCCAGCAGCCAACTTACCGGGACAGTTGCCGAGCAGTACTTC. Residues: CASSQLTGTVAEQYF.

This clone appeared a few times. The CDR3 coding sequence is TGTGCCAGCAGGTCAAGTAGCGGGAGTTTACGGACAGATACGCAGTATTTT. It encodes CASRSSSGSLRTDTQYF. The J gene is TRBJ2-3, the V gene TRBV7-2; 9 nucleotides agree with TRBD2. Germline V gene sequence: CDR1 SGHTA, CDR2 FQGNSA. The CDR3 totals 17 residues. With V trimmed by 6 bases and J by 3 bases, 13 bases remained unmatched.

This clone has only a few counts. The chain combines TRBV27 with TRBJ2-7; TRBD1 aligns across 9 bases. V shed 6 bases and J 2 bases; nucleotides not matched to a gene: 5. CDR3 length: 14 amino acids. Looked up from germline, CDR1 is MNHEY and CDR2 is SMNVEV (reference sequence). The CDR3 DNA sequence: TGTGCCAGCAGCCGACAGGGGGTTACCTACGAGCAGTACTTC. Translating gives CASSRQGVTYEQYF.